This TCR beta chain is from a study of metastatic and nonmetastatic thyroid tumors. Turning to the study itself: Repertoire comparisons spanned blood and tumor or nodule tissue from malignant and benign thyroid patients. Study outcomes and limitations: In both blood and tumor samples, TCR beta diversity was reported significantly higher for malignant than benign nodules.

This CDR3 region has 13 residues. In germline, CDR1 is SGHKS, CDR2 YYEKEE (reference sequence). V was shortened by 6 bases and J by 6 bases, with 16 bases between the two germline ends. For this clone: Its antigen remains unidentified.

No treatment had been given to any patient before thyroid surgery. In the original workflow: For papillary thyroid cancer, a distant-metastasis classifier was constructed from CDR3 differences observed across clinicopathological groups. TCRdb reanalyzed the PCR reads with MiXCR. Clone size and V and J calls follow TCRdb, not the original study. The sample lists 9,000 or so clones, roughly 14% occurring once. The source of this sequence is a female donor with papillary thyroid cancer or a benign thyroid nodule (not recorded which). Some clones in this sample may be carry-over from other donors' samples. Material: blood. The V gene is TRBV5-5, the J gene TRBJ2-7; possible D gene TRBD2, 6 bases. CDR3 loop: CASTRRGTCEQYF. The CDR3 region has the DNA TGTGCCAGCACCCGACGGGGGACCTGCGAGCAGTACTTC.